One sample yielded the 27 T cell receptor beta chains listed below, sequenced in a study of shared clonotypes between healthy human individuals. Sequencing was performed with immunoSEQ multiplex PCR; in TCRdb, only in-frame clones are kept and a portion is missing. This table holds 2 million to 2.5 million clones, approximately 90% found once. Sequencing input: naive CD4+ T cells from PBMCs. Subset indicated: CD45RA+ positively selected. All receptors derive from a man younger than 35 in good health. Some clones in this sample may be carry-over from other donors' samples.

The chain carries TRBV10-2 and TRBJ2-7; the match to TRBD1 covers 11 bases. CDR3 length: 15 residues. The V and J ends lost 4 bases and 3 bases, in that order; junction bases with no gene match: 5. Germline assignment: CDR1 WSHSY and CDR2 SAAADI. The CDR3 reads CASSAFGTGGYEQYF. CDR3 bases: TGCGCCAGCAGTGCTTTCGGGACAGGGGGCTACGAGCAGTACTTC.

The chain carries TRBV5-1 and TRBJ2-5; TRBD2 is a possible D gene (5 bases). Germline-derived CDR1 and CDR2 are SGHRS and YFSETQ. The CDR3 sequence is 16 residues long. V was clipped by 4 bases and J by 0 bases, with 16 bases between them. The CDR3 reads CASSRETQIYQETQYF. As DNA, the CDR3 is TGCGCCAGCAGCCGGGAAACACAGATCTACCAAGAGACCCAGTACTTC.

This clone was seen only a few times. The genes are TRBV19 and TRBJ1-1; D not resolved. V lost 5 bases, J lost 2 bases, and 9 bases lay in between. Looked up from germline, CDR1 is LNHDA and CDR2 is SQIVND (reference sequence). The CDR3 totals 13 residues. The CDR3 DNA reads TGTGCCAGTAGTGGAAGTCGAAACACTGAAGCTTTCTTT. Translation gives CASSGSRNTEAFF.

The chain uses TRBV28 and TRBJ2-7, with D perhaps TRBD2 (6 bases). The CDR3 loop spans 15 amino acids. Trimming stripped 2 bases from V and 1 base from J, with 12 bases between. Germline loops: CDR1 MDHEN, CDR2 SYDVKM. Here the CDR3 DNA reads TGTGCCAGCAGTTTACTAGCGCGGACGTCCTACGAGCAGTACTTC. Translation gives CASSLLARTSYEQYF.

A few counts support this clone. The junction departs from the called germline gene at one end, perhaps through a read error. CDR3 nucleotides: TGTGCCAGCAGCTTAGAGTTGGGGACAGGAGCATTTTTT. Its protein product is CASSLELGTGAFF. This chain uses TRBV7-9 with TRBJ1-3; 8 nucleotides agree with TRBD1. Looked up from germline, CDR1 is SEHNR and CDR2 is FQNEAQ (reference sequence). The CDR3 contains 13 residues.

In DNA, the CDR3 is TGCAGCGTTTTGGACAGCATAAATCAGCCCCAGCATTTT. This encodes CSVLDSINQPQHF. The V call is TRBV29-1, the J call TRBJ1-5, with a weak D call TRBD1 (6 bases). There are 13 residues in the CDR3. The V gene's germline CDR1 is SQVTM and CDR2 ANQGSEA. V dropped 5 bases and J dropped 4 bases, with 12 bases sitting between them.

A single count supports this clone. The gene calls are TRBV5-4 and TRBJ2-1; 8 bases are a match to TRBD2. Germline CDR1 and CDR2: SGHNT and YYREEE (reference sequence). The CDR3 loop spans 15 amino acids. The junction had 6 bases not matched to a gene; V was cut back by 0 bases and J by 7 bases. This CDR3 is CASSLAAAGGNEQFF. The DNA of the CDR3 is TGTGCCAGCAGCTTGGCCGCGGCGGGAGGAAATGAGCAGTTCTTC.

The V and J genes are TRBV6-1 and TRBJ1-2; TRBD1 matches 10 bases. Per the germline V gene, CDR1 is MNHNS and CDR2 is SASEGT. CDR3 length: 13 amino acids. V lost 6 bases and J lost 8; bases outside the gene matches: 6. Written as DNA, the CDR3 is TGTGCCAGCAGAAACGACAGGGGGCAGGGCTACACCTTC. Translated, it gives CASRNDRGQGYTF.

The gene calls are TRBV7-9 and TRBJ1-4; D might be TRBD1 (6 bases). The V and J ends lost 10 bases and 3 bases respectively, with 18 bases between them. CDR1 is SEHNR and CDR2 is FQNEAQ in the germline V gene (reference sequence). This CDR3 spans 15 amino acids. CDR3 in amino acids: CATKGVSRSNEKLFF. The CDR3, as DNA: TGTGCCACAAAGGGGGTTAGCCGATCTAATGAAAAACTGTTTTTT.

The CDR3 spells CASRKRDRGTEAFF. In DNA, the CDR3 is TGTGCCAGCAGAAAACGGGACAGGGGTACTGAAGCTTTCTTT. The gene calls are TRBV5-8 and TRBJ1-1, with 10 bases lining up with TRBD1. V dropped 5 bases and J dropped 5; count of bases not matched to a gene: 6. Germline V lookup: CDR1 SGHTS, CDR2 YDEGEE. This CDR3 comprises 14 residues.

The V and J genes are TRBV7-2 and TRBJ2-3, with 11 bases matching TRBD2. Germline CDR1 and CDR2: SGHTA and FQGNSA. The CDR3 has 16 residues. With 5 bases clipped from V and 2 bases from J, the junction kept 6 bases outside the gene matches. CDR3 coding DNA: TGTGCCAGCAGCCGGGGACTAGCGGAATACACAGATACGCAGTATTTT. It specifies CASSRGLAEYTDTQYF.

This clone was picked up one time. The rearrangement joins TRBV7-6 to TRBJ2-7, with a possible D match to TRBD2 (6 bases). Trimming cost V 5 bases and J 4 bases, with 18 bases left between them. CDR3 length: 15 residues. Germline-derived CDR1 and CDR2 are SGHVS and FNYEAQ. The CDR3 region has the DNA TGTGCCAGCAGCCATGGGGGGAGGCAACGGTACGAGCAGTACTTC. Its translation is CASSHGGRQRYEQYF. Supplemented by reference TRBV7-6 and TRBJ2-7, the full variable domain reads GAGVSQSPRYKVTKRGQDVALRCDPISGHVSLYWYRQALGQGPEFLTYFNYEAQQDKSGLPNDRFSAERPEGSISTLTIQRTEQRDSAMYRCASSHGGRQRYEQYFGPGTRLTVT.

Note on this clone: The sample holds other DNA sequences that translate to the same CDR3. J is TRBJ2-2 and V is TRBV5-4; D possibly corresponds to TRBD1 (6 bases). The V gene lost 4 bases and the J gene lost 4 bases, with 11 bases spanning the gap. CDR1 is SGHNT, CDR2 YYREEE, per germline (reference sequence). CDR3 length: 14 amino acids. CDR3 nucleotide sequence: TGTGCCAGCAGCCTGACAGGTTCCACCGGGGAGCTGTTTTTT. Its translation: CASSLTGSTGELFF.

This chain links TRBV7-9 with TRBJ2-5, with D possibly TRBD2 on 7 matching bases. The V gene lost 2 bases and the J gene lost 10 bases, with 11 bases spanning the gap. The CDR3 runs 12 residues. Per the germline V gene, CDR1 is SEHNR and CDR2 is FQNEAQ (reference sequence). The CDR3 here is CASSLQRGGQYF. For the CDR3, the DNA is TGTGCCAGCAGCTTACAGAGGGGGGGCCAGTACTTC.

Comments on this clone: Sequence at one end of the junction differs from germline and may be a read error. The rearrangement links TRBV6-6 to TRBJ1-2; no definite D call. Germline values: CDR1 MNHNY, CDR2 SVGAGI (reference sequence). This CDR3 contains 12 residues. CDR3 sequence: CASSDSTKGYTF. The CDR3 DNA follows: TGTGCCAGCAGTGACTCTACGAAGGGCTACACCTTC.

The genes are TRBV29-1 and TRBJ1-2, with 9 bases identical to TRBD1. Germline CDR1 SQVTM, CDR2 ANQGSEA. V gave up 4 bases and J gave up 6 bases; unmatched junction bases: 6. This CDR3 has 13 residues. CDR3 sequence reads: CSVGGQGWDGYTF. DNA of the CDR3: TGCAGCGTTGGGGGACAGGGATGGGATGGCTACACCTTC.

The V and J genes are TRBV5-1 and TRBJ2-7, with TRBD1 matching 8 bases. V was pared by 7 bases and J by 5 bases, with 14 bases of the junction left unmatched. The CDR3 is 15 residues long. Germline CDR1 SGHRS, CDR2 YFSETQ. The CDR3 nucleotides read TGCGCCAGCGGCAACCAGGGGGCCCCGGGCCACGAGCAGTACTTC. Its translation is CASGNQGAPGHEQYF.

The sample holds one count of this clone. J is TRBJ1-1 and V is TRBV9; 12 bases map to TRBD1. The V segment lost 0 bases and the J segment 7 bases; nucleotides outside the gene matches: 4. Germline CDR1 SGDLS, CDR2 YYNGEE. The CDR3 sequence is 15 residues long. Here the CDR3 DNA reads TGTGCCAGCAGCGTAGGGGGACAGGGGGCAAGTGAAGCTTTCTTT. This codes for CASSVGGQGASEAFF.

The chain uses TRBV7-2 and TRBJ2-1; maybe TRBD2 (5 bases). CDR1 SGHTA and CDR2 FQGNSA come from the germline V gene. Trimming left V 1 base short and J 6 bases short, with 13 bases between. The CDR3 spans 15 residues. The CDR3: CASSLEWAGSNEQFF. CDR3 coding DNA: TGTGCCAGCAGCTTAGAGTGGGCGGGCTCCAATGAGCAGTTCTTC.

The rearrangement links TRBV7-2 to TRBJ2-1, with 13 bases that match TRBD2. The CDR3 runs to 17 residues. After removal of 5 bases from V and 9 bases from J, the junction contained 13 bases not matched to a gene. CDR1 and CDR2 (germline): SGHTA, FQGNSA. CDR3 loop: CASSPQGLAGVSSEQFF. The CDR3 nucleotides are TGTGCCAGCAGCCCCCAAGGACTAGCGGGAGTCTCCAGTGAGCAGTTCTTC.

This chain connects TRBV28 to TRBJ1-2, with D tentatively TRBD1 (6 bases). Germline CDR1 reads MDHEN; CDR2 reads SYDVKM. The CDR3 totals 15 residues. V lost 6 bases, J lost 1 base, and 15 bases lay in between. CDR3 amino acids: CASSSPGDINYGYTF. The CDR3 DNA reads TGTGCCAGCAGCTCCCCAGGGGACATTAACTATGGCTACACCTTC.

With regard to this clone: Other DNA sequences within the sample encode an identical CDR3. This sequence joins TRBV28 and TRBJ2-7; no clear D gene. The CDR3 sequence is 12 residues long. Germline V gene data show CDR1 as MDHEN and CDR2 as SYDVKM. V lost 3 bases, J lost 3 bases, and 6 bases lay in between. The CDR3 here is CASSLTVYEQYF. CDR3 in DNA: TGTGCCAGCAGTTTGACCGTCTACGAGCAGTACTTC.

The rearrangement joins TRBV27 to TRBJ1-1, with 8 nucleotides matching TRBD1. Germline assignment: CDR1 MNHEY and CDR2 SMNVEV (reference sequence). CDR3 length: 15 residues. Trimming removed 5 bases from V and 3 bases from J; junction bases left unmatched: 8. For the CDR3, the DNA is TGTGCCAGCAGTCATCCAGGGGGCAGGCACACTGAAGCTTTCTTT. Its translation is CASSHPGGRHTEAFF.

The rearrangement joins TRBV28 to TRBJ1-4; D is undetermined. CDR1 and CDR2 (germline): MDHEN, SYDVKM. V lost 7 bases and J lost 6, with 15 bases in between. The CDR3 is made up of 14 amino acids. As DNA, the CDR3 is TGTGCCAGCAACGAACAGAGCCAGGATGAAAAACTGTTTTTT. Protein product: CASNEQSQDEKLFF.

As to this clone: A junction boundary mismatches the germline segment, possibly from a read error. This chain uses TRBV7-9 with TRBJ2-1; TRBD2 is a possible D gene (6 bases). Germline V gene lookup returns CDR1 SEHNR and CDR2 FQNEAQ (reference sequence). The CDR3 runs to 15 residues. The CDR3 DNA is TGTGCCAGCAGCTTTCGGGACTTACCCTATAATGAGCAGTTCTTC. This translates into CASSFRDLPYNEQFF.

The rearrangement links TRBV2 to TRBJ1-2, with TRBD1 matching 9 bases. The V gene's germline CDR1 is SNHLY and CDR2 FYNNEI. The CDR3 totals 14 residues. V lost 5 bases to trimming and J lost 4 bases; unmatched junction nucleotides: 5. The DNA for the CDR3 is TGTGCCAGCAGTTCGGGACAGGGATTCTATGGCTACACCTTC. This codes for CASSSGQGFYGYTF.

This chain uses TRBV7-8 with TRBJ1-2; possible D gene TRBD1, 5 bases. CDR1 and CDR2 (germline): SGHVS, FQNEAQ. V was clipped by 1 base and J by 0 bases, with 12 bases between them. The CDR3 has 16 residues. The CDR3: CASSLGGGRTNYGYTF. CDR3 bases: TGTGCCAGCAGCTTAGGGGGGGGACGGACTAACTATGGCTACACCTTC.